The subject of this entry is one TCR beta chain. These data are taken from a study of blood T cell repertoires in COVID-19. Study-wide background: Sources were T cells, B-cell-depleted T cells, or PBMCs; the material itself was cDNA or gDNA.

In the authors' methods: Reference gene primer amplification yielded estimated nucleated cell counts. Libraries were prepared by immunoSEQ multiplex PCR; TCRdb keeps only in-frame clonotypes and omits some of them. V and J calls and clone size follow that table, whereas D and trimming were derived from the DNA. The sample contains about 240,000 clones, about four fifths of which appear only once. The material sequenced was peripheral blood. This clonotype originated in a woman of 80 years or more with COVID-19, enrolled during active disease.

The CDR3 DNA is TGTGCCAGGACCACAGGGCATGGAAACACCATATATTTT. It translates to CARTTGHGNTIYF. The chain is built from TRBV11-3 and TRBJ1-3; possibly TRBD1 for D (6 bases). V lost 9 bases and J 3 bases, leaving 12 bases between the germline ends. The CDR3 has 13 amino acids. Germline CDR1 SGHNT, CDR2 YENEEA.